A selection of T cell receptor beta chains follows, all from one sample in a study of T cell repertoires in cytomegalovirus infection. From the reads, TCRdb called clonotypes with MiXCR, one entry per CDR3 protein. The table records 97,000 or so distinct CDR3 sequences, approximately 15% of them present only once. Sequenced material: PBMCs. The receptors stem from a human donor in good health (CMV status not recorded). Some clones in this sample may be carry-over from other donors' samples. CDR3s include the opening cysteine and the closing phenylalanine or tryptophan. The order of the fields is CDR3 protein, CDR3 DNA, CDR3 length, J gene, D gene, clone size, V gene. The D gene is left open where the match is weak. A clone size is listed for some rows: how often the clone was seen (once, few, many), or a class if it is expanded.

CDR3 protein: CASSQAVTEGPDTQYF
CDR3 DNA: TGCGCCAGCAGCCAGGCAGTGACTGAGGGACCAGATACGCAGTATTTT
CDR3 length: 16
J gene: TRBJ2-3
D gene: NA
clone size: few
V gene: TRBV4-1

CDR3 protein: CASSLQSRSTEAFF
CDR3 DNA: TGTGCCAGCAGCCTACAGAGTAGGAGCACTGAAGCTTTCTTT
CDR3 length: 14
J gene: TRBJ1-1
D gene: NA
clone size: once
V gene: TRBV5-5

CDR3 protein: CASRLSGANVLTF
CDR3 DNA: TGTGCCAGTCGTCTCTCTGGGGCCAACGTCCTGACTTTC
CDR3 length: 13
J gene: TRBJ2-6
D gene: NA
clone size: few
V gene: TRBV12-3/TRBV12-4

CDR3 protein: CASSYWTDNSPLHF
CDR3 DNA: TGTGCCAGCAGCTACTGGACAGATAATTCACCCCTCCACTTT
CDR3 length: 14
J gene: TRBJ1-6
D gene: NA
clone size: NA
V gene: TRBV7-9

CDR3 protein: CSVVDRPYDTEAFF
CDR3 DNA: TGCAGCGTCGTAGACAGGCCTTATGACACTGAAGCTTTCTTT
CDR3 length: 14
J gene: TRBJ1-1
D gene: NA
clone size: few
V gene: TRBV29-1

CDR3 protein: CASSPAGFSGANVLTF
CDR3 DNA: TGTGCCAGCAGCCCTGCAGGTTTCTCTGGGGCCAACGTCCTGACTTTC
CDR3 length: 16
J gene: TRBJ2-6
D gene: NA
clone size: many
V gene: TRBV7-9

CDR3 protein: CASSQHSVGEQFF
CDR3 DNA: TGCGCCAGCAGCCAACACTCGGTGGGTGAGCAGTTCTTC
CDR3 length: 13
J gene: TRBJ2-1
D gene: NA
clone size: few
V gene: TRBV4-1

CDR3 protein: CASSQGATPVGQETQYF
CDR3 DNA: TGTGCCAGCAGCCAAGGGGCGACTCCGGTCGGGCAAGAGACCCAGTACTTC
CDR3 length: 17
J gene: TRBJ2-5
D gene: NA
clone size: NA
V gene: TRBV4-2

CDR3 protein: CAARRGAYNEQFF
CDR3 DNA: TGTGCCGCACGGCGGGGGGCATACAATGAGCAGTTCTTC
CDR3 length: 13
J gene: TRBJ2-1
D gene: TRBD2
clone size: NA
V gene: TRBV2

CDR3 protein: CASSLLAGSYTDTQYF
CDR3 DNA: TGTGCCAGCAGCCTCCTCGCGGGGAGCTACACAGATACGCAGTATTTT
CDR3 length: 16
J gene: TRBJ2-3
D gene: NA
clone size: NA
V gene: TRBV5-4

CDR3 protein: CATSRDPRETQYF
CDR3 DNA: TGTGCCACCAGCAGAGACCCCAGGGAGACGCAGTATTTT
CDR3 length: 13
J gene: TRBJ2-3
D gene: NA
clone size: many
V gene: TRBV15

CDR3 protein: CASSPGVQETQYF
CDR3 DNA: TGTGCCAGCAGCCCAGGGGTCCAAGAGACCCAGTACTTC
CDR3 length: 13
J gene: TRBJ2-5
D gene: NA
clone size: NA
V gene: TRBV5-4

CDR3 protein: CASSPRTGSSGNTIYF
CDR3 DNA: TGTGCCAGCAGCCCCCGGACAGGCAGCTCTGGAAACACCATATATTTT
CDR3 length: 16
J gene: TRBJ1-3
D gene: TRBD1
clone size: many
V gene: TRBV7-2

CDR3 protein: CASSQHNTEAFF
CDR3 DNA: TGCGCCAGCAGCCAGCACAACACTGAAGCTTTCTTT
CDR3 length: 12
J gene: TRBJ1-1
D gene: NA
clone size: few
V gene: TRBV4-3

CDR3 protein: CAISESPTGGTNSNQPQHF
CDR3 DNA: TGTGCCATCAGTGAGTCCCCGACAGGGGGGACGAATAGCAATCAGCCCCAGCATTTT
CDR3 length: 19
J gene: TRBJ1-5
D gene: TRBD1
clone size: few
V gene: TRBV10-3

CDR3 protein: CASSSPRLPQHF
CDR3 DNA: TGTGCCAGCAGCTCTCCCCGGCTGCCCCAGCATTTT
CDR3 length: 12
J gene: TRBJ1-5
D gene: NA
clone size: many
V gene: TRBV7-2

CDR3 protein: CASSLGPDKQETQYF
CDR3 DNA: TGTGCCAGCAGCTTAGGTCCCGACAAGCAAGAGACCCAGTACTTC
CDR3 length: 15
J gene: TRBJ2-5
D gene: NA
clone size: many
V gene: TRBV7-2

CDR3 protein: CASSLSAGDTDTQYF
CDR3 DNA: TGTGCCAGCAGCTTAAGTGCGGGAGACACAGATACGCAGTATTTT
CDR3 length: 15
J gene: TRBJ2-3
D gene: TRBD2
clone size: NA
V gene: TRBV7-2

CDR3 protein: CSASSGGIQFHEQYF
CDR3 DNA: TGCAGTGCTAGTAGCGGGGGAATTCAATTCCACGAGCAGTACTTC
CDR3 length: 15
J gene: TRBJ2-7
D gene: TRBD2
clone size: NA
V gene: TRBV20-1

CDR3 protein: CSAMAGGGDTQYF
CDR3 DNA: TGCAGTGCTATGGCGGGGGGGGGAGATACGCAGTATTTT
CDR3 length: 13
J gene: TRBJ2-3
D gene: TRBD2
clone size: few
V gene: TRBV20-1

CDR3 protein: CSAREDRRTYEQYF
CDR3 DNA: TGCAGTGCTAGAGAGGACCGTAGAACCTACGAGCAGTACTTC
CDR3 length: 14
J gene: TRBJ2-7
D gene: NA
clone size: few
V gene: TRBV20-1

CDR3 protein: CASSQGGLGLTYEQYF
CDR3 DNA: TGCGCCAGCAGCCAAGGGGGCTTGGGTCTAACCTACGAGCAGTACTTC
CDR3 length: 16
J gene: TRBJ2-7
D gene: NA
clone size: many
V gene: TRBV4-1

CDR3 protein: CSGLWAGNTIYF
CDR3 DNA: TGCAGCGGCCTGTGGGCTGGAAACACCATATATTTT
CDR3 length: 12
J gene: TRBJ1-3
D gene: NA
clone size: few
V gene: TRBV29-1

CDR3 protein: CASSVDPLGQPQHF
CDR3 DNA: TGTGCCAGCAGCGTAGACCCCTTGGGCCAGCCCCAGCATTTT
CDR3 length: 14
J gene: TRBJ1-5
D gene: NA
clone size: few
V gene: TRBV9

CDR3 protein: CAISDRNTEAFF
CDR3 DNA: TGTGCCATCAGTGATAGGAACACTGAAGCTTTCTTT
CDR3 length: 12
J gene: TRBJ1-1
D gene: NA
clone size: NA
V gene: TRBV10-3

CDR3 protein: CASSYVAGQCEQYF
CDR3 DNA: TGTGCCAGCAGTTACGTAGCAGGTCAATGCGAGCAGTACTTC
CDR3 length: 14
J gene: TRBJ2-7
D gene: NA
clone size: NA
V gene: TRBV6-6

CDR3 protein: CSVTEGAETQYF
CDR3 DNA: TGCAGCGTTACCGAGGGGGCAGAGACCCAGTACTTC
CDR3 length: 12
J gene: TRBJ2-5
D gene: TRBD1
clone size: NA
V gene: TRBV29-1

CDR3 protein: CASRASTLHTEAFF
CDR3 DNA: TGTGCCAGCCGGGCATCGACATTGCACACTGAAGCTTTCTTT
CDR3 length: 14
J gene: TRBJ1-1
D gene: NA
clone size: few
V gene: TRBV28

CDR3 protein: CASSRHGLAGGSSYNEQFF
CDR3 DNA: TGCGCCAGCAGCCGACATGGACTAGCGGGGGGGAGCTCCTACAATGAGCAGTTCTTC
CDR3 length: 19
J gene: TRBJ2-1
D gene: TRBD2
clone size: few
V gene: TRBV4-1

CDR3 protein: CASSERAGQGKNIQYF
CDR3 DNA: TGTGCCAGCAGTGAAAGGGCAGGGCAAGGAAAAAACATTCAGTACTTC
CDR3 length: 16
J gene: TRBJ2-4
D gene: NA
clone size: NA
V gene: TRBV2

CDR3 protein: CASSYPGQGNYGYTF
CDR3 DNA: TGTGCCAGCAGCTACCCGGGACAGGGAAACTATGGCTACACCTTC
CDR3 length: 15
J gene: TRBJ1-2
D gene: TRBD1
clone size: few
V gene: TRBV11-1

CDR3 protein: CASRSDRGETYEQYF
CDR3 DNA: TGTGCCAGCAGGTCCGACAGGGGCGAGACCTACGAGCAGTACTTC
CDR3 length: 15
J gene: TRBJ2-7
D gene: TRBD1
clone size: many
V gene: TRBV7-2

CDR3 protein: CASSFSGNYGYTF
CDR3 DNA: TGTGCCAGCAGTTTTTCTGGGAACTATGGCTACACCTTC
CDR3 length: 13
J gene: TRBJ1-2
D gene: NA
clone size: NA
V gene: TRBV12-3/TRBV12-4

CDR3 protein: CASSEQGSYEQYF
CDR3 DNA: TGTGCCAGCTCAGAACAGGGGTCCTACGAGCAGTACTTC
CDR3 length: 13
J gene: TRBJ2-7
D gene: TRBD1
clone size: few
V gene: TRBV18

CDR3 protein: CASARADSSYEQYF
CDR3 DNA: TGTGCCAGCGCACGAGCAGATTCATCCTACGAGCAGTACTTC
CDR3 length: 14
J gene: TRBJ2-7
D gene: NA
clone size: few
V gene: TRBV9

CDR3 protein: CASSSSGTNTGELFF
CDR3 DNA: TGCGCCAGCAGCTCCTCCGGGACAAACACCGGGGAGCTGTTTTTT
CDR3 length: 15
J gene: TRBJ2-2
D gene: NA
clone size: few
V gene: TRBV5-1

CDR3 protein: CASSPGQHYSYEQYF
CDR3 DNA: TGTGCCAGCAGCCCGGGCCAGCACTACTCCTACGAGCAGTACTTC
CDR3 length: 15
J gene: TRBJ2-7
D gene: NA
clone size: NA
V gene: TRBV28

CDR3 protein: CSARPRRSGPGELFF
CDR3 DNA: TGCAGTGCTAGACCCCGTCGCTCGGGGCCCGGGGAGCTGTTTTTT
CDR3 length: 15
J gene: TRBJ2-2
D gene: NA
clone size: NA
V gene: TRBV20-1